The 28 T cell receptor beta chains below were found in one sample sequenced in a study of blood T cell repertoires in COVID-19. Here immunoSEQ multiplex PCR was the method, and the copy in TCRdb shows in-frame clones only, minus some. Counted here are some 120,000 clones, 70% to 85% occurring once; the ten biggest clones make up over 6%. Sequenced input: peripheral blood. Receptor source: a man between 65 and 85 years old with active or convalescent COVID-19.

This clone was seen a few times. The J gene is TRBJ1-1, the V gene TRBV3-1 (or the pseudogene TRBV3-2), with TRBD1 identical over 9 bases. Germline V gives CDR1 LGHDT, CDR2 YNNKEL (reference sequence). The V and J ends lost 10 bases and 5 bases, in that order; junction bases with no gene match: 8. CDR3 length: 13 amino acids. The CDR3 region has the DNA TGTGCCACCCAAGCGGGACAGGGAACTGAAGCTTTCTTT. It is translated as CATQAGQGTEAFF.

This chain uses TRBV29-1 with TRBJ2-5; no clear D gene. Trimming took off 7 bases at V and 1 base at J, with 7 bases between the two ends. Germline V lookup: CDR1 SQVTM, CDR2 ANQGSEA. The CDR3 sequence is 11 residues long. CDR3: CSAGPQETQYF. In DNA, the CDR3 is TGCAGCGCCGGTCCCCAAGAGACCCAGTACTTC.

The gene calls are TRBV6-4 and TRBJ2-2, with a possible D match to TRBD1 (6 bases). CDR1 is MRHNA, CDR2 SNTAGT, per germline. Trimming cost V 6 bases and J 0 bases, with 23 bases left between them. There are 19 residues in the CDR3. DNA for the CDR3: TGTGCCAGCAGCCCTAGACAGGCCCTCGGGACCGCGAACACCGGGGAGCTGTTTTTT. This gives the protein CASSPRQALGTANTGELFF.

CDR3: CASHALAGDADTQYF. CDR3 DNA: TGTGCCTCCCATGCCCTAGCGGGAGATGCGGATACGCAGTATTTT. The chain employs TRBV2 and TRBJ2-3; 10 bases fit TRBD2. This CDR3 has 15 residues. Trimming took 11 bases from V and 6 from J; bases not matched to a gene: 14. Germline V lookup: CDR1 SNHLY, CDR2 FYNNEI.

This clone has only a few counts. The chain recombines TRBV2 with TRBJ1-2; 9 nucleotides line up with TRBD1. Per germline, CDR1 SNHLY and CDR2 FYNNEI. The CDR3 has 15 amino acids. J was trimmed by 4 bases and V by 6 bases; bases with no gene match: 9. CDR3 nucleotides: TGTGCCAGCAGACAACAGGGGGCGCGATCCTATGGCTACACCTTC. Translating gives CASRQQGARSYGYTF.

This clone was counted only a few times. J is TRBJ1-2 and V is TRBV20-1, with 8 bases lining up with TRBD1. CDR1 and CDR2 from the germline V gene are DFQATT and SNEGSKA (reference sequence). The CDR3 loop spans 11 amino acids. This CDR3 is CICQGAGGYTF. The DNA for the CDR3 is TGCATATGTCAGGGGGCGGGCGGCTACACCTTC.

This chain links TRBV19 with TRBJ1-5, with D perhaps matching TRBD1 (6 bases). Trimming removed 2 bases at V and 2 bases at J, with 16 bases between. The germline V gene encodes CDR1 LNHDA and CDR2 SQIVND (reference sequence). The CDR3 spans 17 residues. CDR3 coding DNA: TGTGCCAGTAGTATATGGGGCAGGGGCAATGGCAATCAGCCCCAGCATTTT. It encodes CASSIWGRGNGNQPQHF.

This sequence joins TRBV20-1 and TRBJ1-6, with 9 bases fitting TRBD1. CDR3 length: 15 residues. The V gene's germline CDR1 is DFQATT and CDR2 SNEGSKA (reference sequence). V dropped 3 bases and J dropped 7; count of bases not matched to a gene: 7. DNA for the CDR3: TGCAGTGCTAGTTTAGGAGGGACAGGGAATTCACCCCTCCACTTT. Translating it yields CSASLGGTGNSPLHF.

V usage is TRBV7-2 and J usage is TRBJ2-1; possible D gene TRBD2, 6 bases. Germline loops: CDR1 SGHTA, CDR2 FQGNSA. V dropped 2 bases and J dropped 7 bases, with 15 bases sitting between them. The CDR3 runs to 15 residues. CDR3 sequence: CASSLRSSERNEQFF. The CDR3 DNA sequence: TGTGCCAGCAGCTTAAGGTCTAGCGAGCGGAATGAGCAGTTCTTC.

The count of this clone is one. The chain couples TRBV7-2 to TRBJ2-1; TRBD2 matches at 12 bases. CDR3 length equals 16 residues. V lost 2 bases to trimming and J lost 7 bases; unmatched junction nucleotides: 6. Germline CDR1 is SGHTA and CDR2 is FQGNSA. The CDR3 region has the DNA TGTGCCAGCAGCTTACTAGCGGGGGGGCGTGGTAATGAGCAGTTCTTC. Its translation is CASSLLAGGRGNEQFF.

CDR3 coding DNA: TGTGCCACCCGACAAGACAGGGGGCTGGGGGAGCAGTACTTC. This gives the protein CATRQDRGLGEQYF. The chain couples TRBV11-3 to TRBJ2-7; TRBD1 aligns across 10 bases. The CDR3 covers 14 residues. Germline CDR1 reads SGHNT; CDR2 reads YENEEA. With 10 bases clipped from V and 7 bases from J, the junction kept 13 bases outside the gene matches.

This chain joins TRBV28 and TRBJ2-1; TRBD2 matches 8 bases. This CDR3 is built from 15 residues. Germline V gives CDR1 MDHEN, CDR2 SYDVKM. The junction had 12 bases not matched to a gene; V was cut back by 6 bases and J by 8 bases. CDR3 nucleotides: TGTGCCAGCAGAACTAGCGGTGGGAGATACGATGAGCAGTTCTTC. Protein: CASRTSGGRYDEQFF.

The gene calls are TRBV2 and TRBJ2-1; TRBD1 might be the D (6 bases). Per germline, CDR1 SNHLY and CDR2 FYNNEI. CDR3 length: 15 residues. V was pared by 7 bases and J by 0 bases, with 13 bases between. CDR3 nucleotide sequence: TGTGCCAGCACTGGGGGCACTAGCTCCTACAATGAGCAGTTCTTC. Translated: CASTGGTSSYNEQFF. The variable domain in full, with the rest retrieved from reference TRBV2 and TRBJ2-1, is EPEVTQTPSHQVTQMGQEVILRCVPISNHLYFYWYRQILGQKVEFLVSFYNNEISEKSEIFDDQFSVERPDGSNFTLKIRSTKLEDSAMYFCASTGGTSSYNEQFFGPGTRLTVL.

This clone is a singleton in its sample. V gene TRBV5-1 combines with J gene TRBJ2-3, with D uncertain. The germline CDR1 and CDR2 sequences are SGHRS and YFSETQ. This CDR3 has 14 amino acids. The germline V and J ends were trimmed by 0 bases and 4 bases, with 9 bases remaining between them. The CDR3 DNA follows: TGCGCCAGCAGCTTGGACGGGTGGGCAGATACGCAGTATTTT. Encoded protein: CASSLDGWADTQYF.

This clone was seen a few times. This chain uses TRBV19 with TRBJ1-2; 7 nucleotides agree with TRBD1. V was pared by 6 bases and J by 8 bases, with 6 bases of the junction left unmatched. CDR3 length: 12 residues. Per the germline V gene, CDR1 is LNHDA and CDR2 is SQIVND (reference sequence). The CDR3 spells CASSRQGLGYTF. Written as DNA, the CDR3 is TGTGCCAGTAGCCGACAGGGCTTGGGCTACACCTTC.

The CDR3 loop is CASSWDRANEQFF. The CDR3 region has the DNA TGTGCCAGCAGCTGGGACAGGGCCAATGAGCAGTTCTTC. The rearrangement links TRBV5-4 to TRBJ2-1; the match to TRBD1 covers 9 bases. Germline-derived CDR1 and CDR2 are SGHNT and YYREEE (reference sequence). This CDR3 region has 13 residues. Trimming removed 3 bases from V and 6 bases from J; junction bases left unmatched: 1.

The chain has TRBV6-6 and TRBJ2-7; possibly TRBD1 for D (5 bases). Germline V lookup: CDR1 MNHNY, CDR2 SVGAGI (reference sequence). The CDR3 consists of 15 residues. The V gene lost 6 bases and the J gene lost 0 bases, with 15 bases spanning the gap. This CDR3 reads CASRDPDTPSYEQYF. CDR3 coding DNA: TGTGCCAGCAGGGATCCGGACACTCCCTCCTACGAGCAGTACTTC.

The chain links TRBV6-5 to TRBJ2-2; TRBD1 might be the D (6 bases). Trimming stripped 5 bases from V and 4 bases from J, with 14 bases between. This CDR3 spans 15 amino acids. Germline CDR1 MNHEY, CDR2 SVGAGI. Written as DNA, the CDR3 is TGTGCCAGCAGTAACGAGAGGGGGAGCACCGGGGAGCTGTTTTTT. Protein product: CASSNERGSTGELFF.

On this clone itself: Other DNA sequences of this sample code for an identical CDR3. The chain employs TRBV7-3 and TRBJ1-2; 9 positions match TRBD1. The CDR3 totals 13 residues. From germline, CDR1 is SGHTA and CDR2 FQGTGA. The junction had 1 base not matched to a gene; V was cut back by 4 bases and J by 4 bases. CDR3 in amino acids: CASSSGQGYGYTF. CDR3 DNA: TGTGCCAGCAGCTCGGGACAGGGCTATGGCTACACCTTC.

This chain joins TRBV6-6 and TRBJ2-7, with D maybe TRBD2 (6 bases). This CDR3 has 14 amino acids. Trimming stripped 4 bases from V and 9 bases from J, with 19 bases between. Germline lookup yields CDR1 MNHNY and CDR2 SVGAGI (reference sequence). The DNA of the CDR3 is TGTGCCAGCAGTTCCATGGGACGCTCGGAGGGGCAGTACTTC. This sequence encodes CASSSMGRSEGQYF.

V and J are TRBV4-3 and TRBJ2-5; possibly TRBD2 for D (5 bases). The V and J ends lost 4 bases and 1 base respectively, with 7 bases between them. Germline V lookup: CDR1 LGHNA, CDR2 YSLEER. The CDR3 covers 13 residues. Written as DNA, the CDR3 is TGCGCCAGCAGCCTAGCGATCCAAGAGACCCAGTACTTC. Translated, it gives CASSLAIQETQYF.

The V gene is TRBV14, the J gene TRBJ2-3; TRBD1 aligns across 8 bases. CDR1 and CDR2 (germline): SGHDN, FVKESK. There are 17 residues in the CDR3. Trimming at V came to 0 bases and at J to 4 bases, leaving 9 bases not matched to a gene. CDR3 sequence reads: CASSQDPTGAFPDTQYF. The CDR3, as DNA: TGTGCCAGCAGCCAAGACCCGACAGGGGCCTTCCCAGATACGCAGTATTTT.

This clone was recorded a few times. The genes are TRBV2 and TRBJ2-3, with D possibly matching TRBD2 (6 bases). V gave up 3 bases and J gave up 4 bases, with 11 bases separating them. The CDR3 is 14 residues long. Germline CDR1 and CDR2: SNHLY and FYNNEI. CDR3 in DNA: TGTGCCAGCAGTGATTTGCGGGACTCAGATACGCAGTATTTT. Protein product: CASSDLRDSDTQYF.

This clone was seen only once. The chain carries TRBV7-3 and TRBJ1-2; 9 bases agree with TRBD1. The J segment lost 8 bases and the V segment lost 4 bases, leaving 5 bases of the junction unmatched. Germline lookup yields CDR1 SGHTA and CDR2 FQGTGA. The CDR3 spans 13 residues. The CDR3 sequence is CASSSRTGEGYTF. The CDR3 region has the DNA TGTGCCAGCAGCTCCCGGACAGGGGAGGGCTACACCTTC.

This chain joins TRBV9 and TRBJ1-2; D perhaps matches TRBD1 (5 bases). CDR1 is SGDLS, CDR2 YYNGEE, per germline. This CDR3 has 13 residues. Trimming took off 2 bases at V and 6 bases at J, with 11 bases between the two ends. Here the CDR3 DNA reads TGTGCCAGCAGCGTGCCAGGGAAACATGGCTACACCTTC. Amino acid sequence: CASSVPGKHGYTF.

The chain recombines TRBV5-1 with TRBJ2-7; 14 nucleotides match TRBD2. In germline, CDR1 is SGHRS, CDR2 YFSETQ. Trimming cost V 4 bases and J 5 bases; bases outside gene matches: 5. The CDR3 length is 15 residues. CDR3 region: CASSPGLAGVNEQYF. The DNA of the CDR3 is TGCGCCAGCAGCCCGGGACTAGCGGGAGTTAACGAGCAGTACTTC. The full variable domain, with the rest looked up from reference TRBV5-1 and TRBJ2-7, is KAGVTQTPRYLIKTRGQQVTLSCSPISGHRSVSWYQQTPGQGLQFLFEYFSETQRNKGNFPGRFSGRQFSNSRSEMNVSTLELGDSALYLCASSPGLAGVNEQYFGPGTRLTVT.

The chain uses TRBV18 and TRBJ2-7; D possibly corresponds to TRBD2 (5 bases). CDR1 and CDR2 from the germline V gene are KGHSH and LQKENI. The CDR3 runs to 11 residues. The CDR3 here is CATGSSYEQYF. CDR3 sequence (DNA): TGTGCAACTGGGAGCTCCTACGAGCAGTACTTC. The entire variable domain, with the rest obtained from reference TRBV18 and TRBJ2-7, is as follows: NAGVMQNPRHLVRRRGQEARLRCSPMKGHSHVYWYRQLPEEGLKFMVYLQKENIIDESGMPKERFSAEFPKEGPSILRIQQVVRGDSAAYFCATGSSYEQYFGPGTRLTVT.

This rearrangement joins TRBV7-6 to TRBJ2-1; 10 nucleotides agree with TRBD2. V gave up 5 bases and J gave up 2 bases; unmatched junction bases: 12. Germline assignment: CDR1 SGHVS and CDR2 FNYEAQ. This CDR3 has 18 residues. CDR3 sequence: CASSILPASGRTYNEQFF. The CDR3 DNA follows: TGTGCCAGCAGCATCCTACCAGCTAGCGGGAGAACCTACAATGAGCAGTTCTTC.